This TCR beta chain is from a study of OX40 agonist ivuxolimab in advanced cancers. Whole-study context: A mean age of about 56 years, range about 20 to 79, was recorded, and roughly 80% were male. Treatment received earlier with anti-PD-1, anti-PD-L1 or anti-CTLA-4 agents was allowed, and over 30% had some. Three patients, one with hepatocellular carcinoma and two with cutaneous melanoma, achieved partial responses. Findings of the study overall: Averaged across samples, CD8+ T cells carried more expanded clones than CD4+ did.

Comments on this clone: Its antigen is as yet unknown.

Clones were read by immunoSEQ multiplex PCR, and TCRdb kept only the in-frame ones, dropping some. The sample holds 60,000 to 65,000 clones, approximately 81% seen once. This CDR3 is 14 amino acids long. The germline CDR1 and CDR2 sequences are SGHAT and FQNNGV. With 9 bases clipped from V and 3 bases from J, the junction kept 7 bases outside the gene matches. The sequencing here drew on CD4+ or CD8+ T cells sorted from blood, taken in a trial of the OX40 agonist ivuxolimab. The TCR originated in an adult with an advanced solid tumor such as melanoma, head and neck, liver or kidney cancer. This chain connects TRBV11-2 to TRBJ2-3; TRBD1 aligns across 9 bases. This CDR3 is CASSPGQGTDTQYF. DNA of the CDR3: TGTGCCAGTAGTCCGGGACAGGGAACAGATACGCAGTATTTT.